A selection of T cell receptor beta chains follows, all from one sample in a study of OX40 agonist ivuxolimab in advanced cancers. Assay: immunoSEQ multiplex PCR; the TCRdb copy retains only in-frame clones and omits some. The sample shows over 60,000 clones, roughly nine tenths of them seen only once. This specimen was CD4+ or CD8+ T cells sorted from blood, taken in a trial of the OX40 agonist ivuxolimab. Every receptor here comes from an adult with an advanced solid tumor such as melanoma, head and neck, liver or kidney cancer. CDR3s include the opening cysteine and the closing phenylalanine or tryptophan. The D gene is left open where the match is weak. Clone size is shown for a subset of rows, as once, few, many or a class of expanded clone.

>TRBJ1-3|.|.|TRBV21-1
TGTGCCAGCAGCCCAATGGACAGGGGAAATTGGTCTGGAAACACCATATATTTT
CASSPMDRGNWSGNTIYF
>TRBJ1-2|TRBD1|.|TRBV25-1
TGTGCCAGCACTGAACCGGGACAGTATGGCTACACCTTC
CASTEPGQYGYTF
>TRBJ2-1|.|.|TRBV7-3
TGTGCCAGCAGCTCCCCAAACGTATCGAGCTCCTACAATGAGCAGTTCTTC
CASSSPNVSSSYNEQFF
>TRBJ2-3|TRBD2|.|TRBV7-3
TGTGCCAGCAGCTTAGGAGCGGGAGGGGTTAAGTATTTT
CASSLGAGGVKYF
>TRBJ2-3|.|.|TRBV7-9
TGTGCCAGCAGCTTAGAGGCGGGCTACACAGATACGCAGTATTTT
CASSLEAGYTDTQYF
>TRBJ2-3|.|few|TRBV9
TGTGCCAGCAGCCCCTACGGAGAACCCACAGATACGCAGTATTTT
CASSPYGEPTDTQYF
>TRBJ2-5|TRBD1|.|TRBV27
TGTGCCAGCAGTTTTAACAGGGGGCTTGGGGAGACCCAGTACTTC
CASSFNRGLGETQYF
>TRBJ1-1|.|few|TRBV27
TGTGCCAGCAGCTTTGGCTCGGGGCTGCTTAACCTCCAAGGAGCTTTCTTT
CASSFGSGLLNLQGAFF
>TRBJ2-1|TRBD2|.|TRBV6-5
TGTGCCAGCAGTACCCACCTAGCGGACTACAATGAGCAGTTCTTC
CASSTHLADYNEQFF
>TRBJ2-7|.|.|TRBV7-9
TGTGCCAGCAGCTCCCCCAACACGGGCGAGCAGTACTTC
CASSSPNTGEQYF
>TRBJ1-2|.|.|TRBV11-2
TGTGCCAGCAGCTCTCAGACTGGAGGGGAAGGCTACACCTTC
CASSSQTGGEGYTF
>TRBJ2-2|.|few|TRBV2
TGTGCCAGCAGTGAAGGACAGAACACCGGGGAGCTGTTTTTT
CASSEGQNTGELFF
>TRBJ2-5|TRBD2|.|TRBV19
TGTGCCAGTACTCCCGCGGGAGGGCCTGTGGAGACCCAGTACTTC
CASTPAGGPVETQYF
>TRBJ2-5|.|.|TRBV29-1
TGCAGCGTTTCTAGGACTAGCAGGGGGGAGACCCAGTACTTC
CSVSRTSRGETQYF
>TRBJ1-1|.|.|TRBV5-6
TGTGCCAGCAGCCGTAACAGGGTGAACACTGAAGCTTTCTTT
CASSRNRVNTEAFF
>TRBJ2-1|.|.|TRBV11-2
TGTGCCAGCAGTCGGGACACTTACAATGAGCAGTTCTTC
CASSRDTYNEQFF
>TRBJ2-1|.|.|TRBV7-3
TGTGCCAGCAGCCCCGGGGGCGCCTCCTACAATGAGCAGTTCTTC
CASSPGGASYNEQFF
>TRBJ1-6|.|.|TRBV11-3
TGTGCCAGCAGCTTAGGTGCGGTGTCACCCCTCCACTTT
CASSLGAVSPLHF
>TRBJ1-1|.|once|TRBV28
TGTGCCAGCAGTTATCGCCAGATAATGAACACTGAAGCTTTCTTT
CASSYRQIMNTEAFF
>TRBJ2-2|TRBD2|.|TRBV29-1
TGCAGCGTCGGGGGGGGTATCACCGGGGAGCTGTTTTTT
CSVGGGITGELFF